The 5 T cell receptor beta chains below come from one sample, sequenced in a study of CD8 T cells in Susac syndrome. Random hexamers were used to reverse transcribe the RNA input (roughly 0.5 to 1 ug). TCRdb reanalysed the immunoSEQ multiplex PCR reads using MiXCR and keeps one entry per CDR3 protein. The sample carries fewer than 350,000 distinct CDR3 sequences, 92% recorded once. The material sequenced was CD4+ T cells from PBMCs. The receptors here all came from a human donor with multiple sclerosis.

The V call is TRBV3-1, the J call TRBJ2-7; tentatively, D is TRBD2 (6 bases). Deletions cut 4 bases from V and 3 bases from J, with 13 bases between. The CDR3 sequence is 14 residues long. Germline V gene sequence: CDR1 LGHDT, CDR2 YNNKEL (reference sequence). The CDR3 DNA follows: TGTGCCAGCAGCCCCGGGACTCCGATCTACGAGCAGTACTTC. Translating it yields CASSPGTPIYEQYF.

CDR3 DNA sequence: TGTGCCAGCAGCTTAGCGGGACCGGGTACAGATACGCAGTATTTT. Translated, it gives CASSLAGPGTDTQYF. This chain joins TRBV7-9 and TRBJ2-3; D is tentatively TRBD1 or TRBD2 (5 bases each). Trimming pared 0 bases from V and 3 bases from J, leaving 10 bases between. The CDR3 is made up of 15 amino acids. Germline-derived CDR1 and CDR2 are SEHNR and FQNEAQ (reference sequence).

This sequence joins TRBV20-1 and TRBJ2-7; no clear D. Trimming cost V 6 bases and J 4 bases, with 25 bases left between them. The CDR3 extends over 16 amino acids. CDR1 is DFQATT and CDR2 is SNEGSKA in the germline V gene (reference sequence). CDR3 DNA: TGCAGTGCAGGGCAACCTTTCTCGTCCGAGGTATACGAGCAGTACTTC. Translated: CSAGQPFSSEVYEQYF.

V is TRBV20-1 and J is TRBJ1-5, with D perhaps TRBD1 (6 bases). Trimming removed 5 bases from V and 3 bases from J, with 20 bases in between. The CDR3 runs 16 residues. Germline CDR1 is DFQATT and CDR2 is SNEGSKA (reference sequence). In DNA, the CDR3 is TGCAGTGCTCAGAAAACCTACAGGGACCCCAATCAGCCCCAGCATTTT. Translating gives CSAQKTYRDPNQPQHF.

This chain connects TRBV10-3 to TRBJ2-3; TRBD1 aligns across 11 bases. Germline values: CDR1 ENHRY, CDR2 SYGVKD. After removal of 2 bases from V and 6 bases from J, the junction contained 7 bases not matched to a gene. The CDR3 is made up of 16 amino acids. CDR3 amino acids: CAISEGQGARMDTQYF. The CDR3 DNA reads TGTGCCATCAGTGAGGGACAGGGGGCGCGAATGGATACGCAGTATTTT.